This T cell receptor (beta chain) was retrieved from a study of blood T cell repertoires in COVID-19. Germline V gene data show CDR1 as SGHRS and CDR2 as YFSETQ. V gave up 4 bases and J gave up 0 bases; unmatched junction bases: 7. The CDR3 runs 17 residues. Some clones are missing from TCRdb's copy, which holds only in-frame ones; the method was immunoSEQ multiplex PCR. Altogether over 45,000 clones are present, approximately 90% being singletons, with the ten largest covering approximately 4.9%. This rearrangement joins TRBV5-1 to TRBJ2-7, with 13 bases fitting TRBD2. The sequenced sample was peripheral blood. This clonotype originated in a man aged 70-80 years with acute or convalescent COVID-19. CDR3 nucleotide sequence: TGCGCCAGCAGCACCGGGACTAGCGGGGAACTCTCCTACGAGCAGTACTTC. This gives the protein CASSTGTSGELSYEQYF.